This TCR beta chain comes out of a study of blood T cell repertoires in COVID-19. Only in-frame clones appear in the TCRdb table, and some are missing; sequencing was by immunoSEQ multiplex PCR. The table includes some 150,000 clones, around 87% detected once. The CDR3 is 16 residues long. The ends were cut back, 0 bases at V and 8 bases at J, with 18 bases in the middle. Germline V CDR1 and CDR2: SGDLS, YYNGEE. This chain joins TRBV9 and TRBJ2-1, with D possibly matching TRBD1 (6 bases). The TCR sequence derives from a man aged 50 or older with active COVID-19. The sample was peripheral blood. The CDR3 here is CASSVGPGTPLDEQFF. The DNA for the CDR3 is TGTGCCAGCAGCGTAGGCCCCGGGACACCCTTGGATGAGCAGTTCTTC.